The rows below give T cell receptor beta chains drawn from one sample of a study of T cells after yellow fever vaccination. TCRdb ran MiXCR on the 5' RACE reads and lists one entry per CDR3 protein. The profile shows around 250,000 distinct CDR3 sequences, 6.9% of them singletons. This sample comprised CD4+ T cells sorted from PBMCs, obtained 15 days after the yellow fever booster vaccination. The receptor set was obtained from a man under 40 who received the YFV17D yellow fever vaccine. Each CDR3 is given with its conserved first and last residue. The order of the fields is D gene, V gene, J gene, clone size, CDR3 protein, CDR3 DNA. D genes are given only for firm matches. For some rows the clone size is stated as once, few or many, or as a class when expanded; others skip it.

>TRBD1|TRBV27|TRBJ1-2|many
CASSYRGGPGYTF
TGTGCCAGCAGTTACAGGGGCGGACCTGGCTACACCTTC
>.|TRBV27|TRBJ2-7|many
CASRRAGSSYEQYF
TGTGCCAGCAGGAGAGCCGGTTCCTCCTACGAGCAGTACTTC
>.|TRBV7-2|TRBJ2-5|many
CASSLEVWGETQYF
TGTGCCAGCAGCTTAGAAGTGTGGGGAGAGACCCAGTACTTC
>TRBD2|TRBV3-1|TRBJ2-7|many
CASSRGGVEQYF
TGTGCCAGCAGCCGGGGGGGAGTCGAGCAGTACTTC
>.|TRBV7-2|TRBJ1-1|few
CASSSAAVNTEAFF
TGTGCCAGCAGTAGTGCTGCAGTGAACACTGAAGCTTTCTTT
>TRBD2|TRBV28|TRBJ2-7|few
CASSSISSGSSYEQYF
TGTGCCAGCAGTTCTATATCTAGCGGGAGTTCCTACGAGCAGTACTTC
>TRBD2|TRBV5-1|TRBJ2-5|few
CASRRLALQETQYF
TGCGCCAGCAGAAGACTAGCGCTCCAAGAGACCCAGTACTTC
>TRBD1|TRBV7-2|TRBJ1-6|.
CASSPTGTGGSPLHF
TGTGCCAGCAGCCCAACCGGGACAGGGGGTTCACCCCTCCACTTT
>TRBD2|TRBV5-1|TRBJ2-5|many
CASSPAGTSGETQYF
TGCGCCAGCAGCCCCGCCGGGACTAGCGGTGAGACCCAGTACTTC
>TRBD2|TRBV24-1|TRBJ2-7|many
CATSDSGLAGGGRYEQYF
TGTGCCACCAGTGATTCCGGACTAGCGGGAGGTGGCCGTTACGAGCAGTACTTC
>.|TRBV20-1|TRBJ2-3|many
CATPKGDTQYF
TGCGCAACGCCGAAGGGTGACACGCAGTATTTT
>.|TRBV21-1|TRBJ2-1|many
CASSHLIGAPYYNEQFF
TGTGCCAGCAGCCACTTAATAGGGGCCCCCTACTACAATGAGCAGTTCTTC
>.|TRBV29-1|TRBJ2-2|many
CSVAYSRATGELFF
TGCAGCGTCGCCTATTCCCGGGCCACCGGGGAGCTGTTTTTT
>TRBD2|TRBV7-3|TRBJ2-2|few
CASSLGPPGLPRAGELFF
TGTGCCAGCAGCTTAGGGCCTCCGGGACTACCGAGGGCCGGGGAGCTGTTTTTT
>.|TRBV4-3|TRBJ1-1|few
CASSQRWENTEAFF
TGCGCCAGCAGCCAAAGGTGGGAGAACACTGAAGCTTTCTTT
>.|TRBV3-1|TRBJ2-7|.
CASSQYGPSYEQYF
TGTGCCAGCAGCCAATATGGTCCCTCCTACGAGCAGTACTTC
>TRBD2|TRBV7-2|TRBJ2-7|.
CASSLVIAGSYEQYF
TGTGCCAGCAGCTTAGTAATAGCGGGATCCTACGAGCAGTACTTC
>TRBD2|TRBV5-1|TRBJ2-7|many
CASSPGTSGIYEQYF
TGCGCCAGCAGCCCGGGGACTAGCGGGATCTACGAGCAGTACTTC